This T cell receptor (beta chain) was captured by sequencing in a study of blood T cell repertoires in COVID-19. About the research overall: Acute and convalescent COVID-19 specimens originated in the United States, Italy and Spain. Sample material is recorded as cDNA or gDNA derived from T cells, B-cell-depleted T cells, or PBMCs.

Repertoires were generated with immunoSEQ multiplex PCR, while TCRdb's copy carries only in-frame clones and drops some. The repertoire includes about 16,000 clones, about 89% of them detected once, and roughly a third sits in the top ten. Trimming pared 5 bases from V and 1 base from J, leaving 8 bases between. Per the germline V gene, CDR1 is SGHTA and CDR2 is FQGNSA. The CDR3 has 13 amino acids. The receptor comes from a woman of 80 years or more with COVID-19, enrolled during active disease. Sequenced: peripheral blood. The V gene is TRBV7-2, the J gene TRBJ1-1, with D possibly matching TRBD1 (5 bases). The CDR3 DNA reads TGTGCCAGCAGCCACGGACAGAACACTGAAGCTTTCTTT. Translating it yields CASSHGQNTEAFF.